The clone carrying this T cell receptor (beta chain) was detected many times. The antigen remains unidentified. Trimming removed 0 bases from V and 6 bases from J; junction bases left unmatched: 7. Germline V gene data show CDR1 as DFQATT and CDR2 as SNEGSKA (reference sequence). This CDR3 contains 16 residues. Template material for TCR beta VDJ and CDR3 profiling consisted of genomic DNA. TCRdb reprocessed the reads via MiXCR and lists one record per CDR3 protein. The table records 200,000 to 250,000 distinct CDR3 sequences, 34% of them present only once. The data were obtained in a study of CD8+CD57+ T cells in acquired aplastic anemia. Across the study: Sorted CD4+ and CD8+ cells yielded DNA averaging around 3.5 ug. Study conclusions and caveats: Almost 30 shared CD8+ CDR3s appeared highly expressed within patients' immunodominant clones.

Sequencing was performed on sorted CD4+, CD8+, or CD8+CD57+ T cells (not recorded which) from PBMCs. The clonotype originates from a human donor in good health, serving as a control. The J gene is TRBJ2-2, the V gene TRBV20-1, with 10 bases lining up with TRBD2. The CDR3: CSARDSGLAEAGELFF. CDR3 in DNA: TGCAGTGCTAGAGATAGCGGACTAGCGGAGGCCGGGGAGCTGTTTTTT.